These T cell receptor beta chains were read from a single sample in a study of CD8 T cells in Susac syndrome. TCRdb used MiXCR to reprocess the immunoSEQ multiplex PCR reads, holding one entry per CDR3 protein. The sample gives approximately 210,000 distinct CDR3 sequences, over 90% of which show up once; roughly 0.14% is in the top ten. Sequencing was performed on CD4+ T cells from PBMCs. All receptors derive from a human donor with Susac syndrome. CDR3s include the opening cysteine and the closing phenylalanine or tryptophan.

cdr3_length v_call cdr3_aa
14 TRBV11-1 CASQGRTDTGELFF
14 TRBV5-1 CASSFETVSYEQYF
14 TRBV5-1 CASRDQGRPGELFF
13 TRBV11-3 CASSREGYNEQFF
11 TRBV27 CASRARETQYF
13 TRBV20-1 CSARVGTGFEQFF
18 TRBV20-1 CSAALQTGRNPTNEKLFF
17 TRBV9 CASSVDPSGGALNEQFF
14 TRBV19 CASSIMGRSNEQFF
13 TRBV20-1 CSAHPPAGPRAFF
15 TRBV5-4 CASTSPGKSNQPQHF
16 TRBV2 CASSWTGGSHQETQYF
15 TRBV14 CASSQDVGKVYEQYF
10 TRBV28 CASSNGEQYF
14 TRBV5-6 CASTHGDRGYGYTF
12 TRBV6-2/TRBV6-3 CASSYSREGAFF
13 TRBV5-1 CASSLNREDEQYF
13 TRBV30 CAWSPGSGNTIYF
13 TRBV12-3/TRBV12-4 CASSLASTDTQYF
14 TRBV3-1 CASSQGTENTEAFF
14 TRBV18 CASSPRTGDPEAFF
16 TRBV20-1 CSARDLDRFSGNTIYF
14 TRBV29-1 CSVYRGPTNTEAFF
12 TRBV27 CASSFPFGSLHF
14 TRBV5-4 CASSPTRGSTEAFF
16 TRBV14 CASSQRGTRGTGELFF
13 TRBV30 CAWRDLALYGYTF
15 TRBV20-1 CSARDRTGGDQPQHF
13 TRBV12-3/TRBV12-4 CASSPPGQGGYTF
13 TRBV5-1 CASSLTEFYGYTF
15 TRBV18 CASSTVGRSNEKLFF
16 TRBV3-1 CASSQGMDSPTDTQYF
16 TRBV5-6 CASSLQRDWRAEKLFF
16 TRBV20-1 CSARGRQTILSYEQYF
15 TRBV27 CASSLLGQAGQPQHF
15 TRBV5-1 CASSFQGAENTEAFF
14 TRBV5-1 CASSLADRGDTQYF
14 TRBV19 CASAPGDGDQPQHF
14 TRBV20-1 CSAHGVLNSYEQYF
14 TRBV19 CASRRQGFGNEQFF
15 TRBV20-1 CSARDPGQGGGIQYF
11 TRBV30 CAWGDGAEAFF
12 TRBV19 CASRGASYEQYF
15 TRBV30 CAWSVRGGVGTEAFF
14 TRBV2 CASTATDPLGEQYF
14 TRBV12-3/TRBV12-4 CASGWDRVDSPLHF
14 TRBV5-1 CASSLAPGVNEQFF
17 TRBV20-1 CSASANHPGTAPYEQYF
13 TRBV5-1 CASSQGGLTEAFF
15 TRBV9 CASSVGDRGIDGYTF
14 TRBV12-3/TRBV12-4 CASSLDAENYGYTF
14 TRBV4-3 CASSQAGGDSPLHF
13 TRBV30 CAGYRGGTDTQYF
12 TRBV6-2/TRBV6-3 CASSSDRDEQYF
15 TRBV9 CASSVQGGVQHEQYF
11 TRBV19 CASSIDTGYTF
13 TRBV20-1 CSAPRTGIYEQYF
14 TRBV20-1 CSARETGGHTEAFF
12 TRBV12-3/TRBV12-4 CASSLPGSSYTF